The 24 T cell receptor beta chains given below trace back to one sample, sequenced in a study of CD8+ T cells in alopecia areata. Following extraction, RNA underwent reverse transcription to cDNA, which served as the sequencing template. TCRdb's table, derived via immunoSEQ multiplex PCR, lists solely in-frame clones and lacks some. The sample shows 90,000 or so clones, roughly 46% of them seen only once. This sample's treatment: oral pan-JAK inhibitor, 5-10 mg twice daily. Specimen: CD8+ T cells sorted from blood, collected at week 24, from a patient treated with tofacitinib. Every receptor here comes from a human donor with alopecia areata.

The V call is TRBV9, the J call TRBJ2-3; D is uncertain. The V gene lost 2 bases and the J gene lost 5 bases, with 9 bases spanning the gap. Germline lookup yields CDR1 SGDLS and CDR2 YYNGEE. The CDR3 has 13 amino acids. The CDR3 sequence: CASSVSSIDTQYF. CDR3 DNA sequence: TGTGCCAGCAGCGTCAGTTCCATAGATACGCAGTATTTT.

The chain has TRBV7-8 and TRBJ2-7; 9 bases align to TRBD2. The J segment lost 4 bases and the V segment lost 1 base, leaving 8 bases of the junction unmatched. The germline V gene encodes CDR1 SGHVS and CDR2 FQNEAQ. The CDR3 runs 16 residues. For the CDR3, the DNA is TGTGCCAGCAGCTTAGGACTAGCGGTCAAAGGGTACGAGCAGTACTTC. Amino acids: CASSLGLAVKGYEQYF.

This chain joins TRBV5-1 and TRBJ2-5; 7 nucleotides line up with TRBD1. Matching the DNA end better, TRBJ2-7 makes the J call doubtful. The germline V gene encodes CDR1 SGHRS and CDR2 YFSETQ. The CDR3 is made up of 15 amino acids. The DNA of the CDR3 is TGCGCCAGCGCGGCCCCGGGACAGAACTCCTACGAGCAGTACTTC. Its translation: CASAAPGQNSYEQYF.

This chain joins TRBV6-6 and TRBJ2-7; possibly TRBD2 for D (6 bases). The germline CDR1 and CDR2 sequences are MNHNY and SVGAGI (reference sequence). V was pared by 2 bases and J by 3 bases, with 11 bases between. The CDR3 extends over 14 amino acids. The CDR3 reads CASSYRENLYEQYF. In DNA form, the CDR3 reads TGTGCCAGCAGTTACCGGGAGAACCTCTACGAGCAGTACTTC.

This chain connects TRBV7-6 to TRBJ2-2, with unresolved D. Germline V CDR1 and CDR2: SGHVS, FNYEAQ. CDR3 length: 12 residues. Trimming cost V 7 bases and J 1 base, with 4 bases left between them. The DNA for the CDR3 is TGTGCCAGCATGGGGAACACCGGGGAGCTGTTTTTT. Its protein product is CASMGNTGELFF.

The J gene is TRBJ2-5, the V gene TRBV2; D is unclear. Gene TRBJ2-7 matches the end of the DNA better, so the J call may be wrong. The CDR3 runs to 14 residues. The germline V gene has CDR1 SNHLY and CDR2 FYNNEI. The DNA for the CDR3 is TGTGCCAGCAGTGATAGACCGACGGGTTACGAGCAGTACTTC. Its translation is CASSDRPTGYEQYF.

In the case of this clone: The sample contains more than one DNA sequence encoding this CDR3. This chain joins TRBV7-8 and TRBJ2-7; D not certain. The V gene lost 5 bases and the J gene lost 0 bases, with 2 bases spanning the gap. CDR1 and CDR2 from the germline V gene are SGHVS and FQNEAQ. CDR3 length equals 11 residues. The chain's CDR3 is CASSGSYEQYF. CDR3 in DNA: TGTGCCAGCAGCGGCTCCTACGAGCAGTACTTC.

The rearrangement uses TRBV30 and TRBJ2-1, with a weak D call TRBD1 (6 bases). The CDR3 is 9 amino acids. The V gene lost 7 bases and the J gene lost 10 bases, with 8 bases spanning the gap. Germline V gene lookup returns CDR1 GTSNPN and CDR2 SVGIG (reference sequence). CDR3 DNA: TGTGCCTACGGGACAGAGCAGTTCTTC. Protein product: CAYGTEQFF.

This clone showed up just a few times. The chain combines TRBV29-1 with TRBJ2-1, with D perhaps TRBD2 (6 bases). The CDR3 has 15 amino acids. Germline CDR1 is SQVTM and CDR2 is ANQGSEA. CDR3 coding DNA: TGCAACCGTGGCCCCGTCAGAAGCGGAGGGGATGAGCAGTTCTTC. Translating gives CNRGPVRSGGDEQFF.

This clone was counted a few times. The chain recombines TRBV11-2 with TRBJ2-7, with D perhaps TRBD2 (6 bases). Per the germline V gene, CDR1 is SGHAT and CDR2 is FQNNGV. The CDR3 runs 14 residues. V was clipped by 4 bases and J by 9 bases, with 19 bases between them. In nucleotides, the CDR3 is TGTGCCAGCAGCTACGGGACTCATAGGATCGGGCAGTACTTC. Translated: CASSYGTHRIGQYF.

The V and J genes are TRBV27 and TRBJ2-7; D ambiguous. Trimming removed 5 bases from V and 0 bases from J, with 11 bases in between. The CDR3 extends over 14 amino acids. CDR1 and CDR2 from the germline V gene are MNHEY and SMNVEV (reference sequence). The CDR3 spells CASSPAGASYEQYF. CDR3 coding DNA: TGTGCCAGCAGTCCCGCCGGCGCCTCCTACGAGCAGTACTTC.

The rearrangement uses TRBV27 and TRBJ1-2, with TRBD1 identical over 7 bases. The CDR3 length is 16 residues. Losses at the gene ends were 1 base for V and 0 bases for J; bases not matched to a gene: 5. The V gene's germline CDR1 is MNHEY and CDR2 SMNVEV (reference sequence). CDR3 sequence (DNA): TGTGCCAGCAGTTTATACGGGACAGCTGCTAACTATGGCTACACCTTC. This encodes CASSLYGTAANYGYTF.

The J gene is TRBJ2-2, the V gene TRBV4-1, with a weak D call TRBD2 (7 bases). There are 15 residues in the CDR3. V was shortened by 4 bases and J by 4 bases, with 13 bases between the two germline ends. Germline CDR1 MGHRA, CDR2 YSYEKL. The CDR3 protein is CASSPSRGGTGELFF. For the CDR3, the DNA is TGCGCCAGCAGCCCCTCAAGGGGGGGCACCGGGGAGCTGTTTTTT.

This sequence joins TRBV7-9 and TRBJ1-3; D gene unclear. The CDR3 sequence is 13 residues long. Germline V gene data show CDR1 as SEHNR and CDR2 as FQNEAQ (reference sequence). V lost 6 bases to trimming and J lost 4 bases, with 10 bases between them. Here the CDR3 reads CASRTIPGNTIYF. DNA of the CDR3: TGTGCCAGCAGGACAATTCCGGGAAACACCATATATTTT. The entire variable domain, with the rest obtained from reference TRBV7-9 and TRBJ1-3, is as follows: DTGVSQNPRHKITKRGQNVTFRCDPISEHNRLYWYRQTLGQGPEFLTYFQNEAQLEKSRLLSDRFSAERPKGSFSTLEIQRTEQGDSAMYLCASRTIPGNTIYFGEGSWLTVV.

The table lists this clone with a count of one. The V gene is TRBV7-2, the J gene TRBJ2-7; tentatively, D is TRBD2 (6 bases). With 0 bases removed from V and 0 bases from J, the gap between germline ends came to 15 bases. The germline gives CDR1 SGHTA, CDR2 FQGNSA. The CDR3 length is 17 residues. CDR3 coding DNA: TGTGCCAGCAGCTTAGCGGAGGGACGGATAAGCTCCTACGAGCAGTACTTC. Translating gives CASSLAEGRISSYEQYF.

Regarding this clone: Other DNA sequences in this specimen translate into the identical CDR3. The chain uses TRBV29-1 and TRBJ2-7; 10 bases agree with TRBD1. CDR3 size: 12 residues. Germline V gene lookup returns CDR1 SQVTM and CDR2 ANQGSEA. V trimming: 7 bases; J trimming: 4 bases; junction bases outside the gene matches: 4. CDR3 region: CSGWTGGYEQYF. The CDR3 region has the DNA TGCAGCGGGTGGACAGGGGGATACGAGCAGTACTTC.

The rearrangement joins TRBV29-1 to TRBJ1-1, with no clear D. In germline, CDR1 is SQVTM, CDR2 ANQGSEA. The CDR3 contains 15 residues. V lost 6 bases to trimming and J lost 6 bases, with 23 bases between them. The CDR3 DNA reads as TGCAGCGTAAGTGGACGGCCGGGTGGAACCCCTGAAGCTTTCTTT. Translated, it gives CSVSGRPGGTPEAFF.

This clone was observed a few times. This rearrangement joins TRBV7-9 to TRBJ2-7; D gene ambiguous. V lost 2 bases, J lost 5 bases, and 13 bases lay in between. This CDR3 region has 14 residues. Germline assignment: CDR1 SEHNR and CDR2 FQNEAQ (reference sequence). The CDR3 protein is CASSLSKGLDEQYF. The CDR3 DNA is TGTGCCAGCAGCTTATCGAAGGGATTGGACGAGCAGTACTTC.

The genes are TRBV5-1 and TRBJ2-2; 10 nucleotides match TRBD2. CDR1 is SGHRS, CDR2 YFSETQ, per germline. Trimming removed 2 bases from V and 7 bases from J; junction bases left unmatched: 5. CDR3 length: 15 amino acids. The chain's CDR3 is CASSFTSGIGGELFF. DNA for the CDR3: TGCGCCAGCAGCTTTACTAGCGGGATTGGCGGGGAGCTGTTTTTT.

The rearrangement joins TRBV5-1 to TRBJ2-6; no definite D call. Germline V gene lookup returns CDR1 SGHRS and CDR2 YFSETQ. The CDR3 runs 17 residues. The germline V and J ends were trimmed by 0 bases and 0 bases, with 10 bases remaining between them. CDR3 protein: CASSLAERISGANVLTF. CDR3 DNA: TGCGCCAGCAGCTTGGCCGAGAGGATCTCTGGGGCCAACGTCCTGACTTTC.

This sequence joins TRBV9 and TRBJ2-1; D is unresolved. Germline CDR1 reads SGDLS; CDR2 reads YYNGEE. Trimming left V 3 bases short and J 0 bases short, with 10 bases between. The CDR3 covers 15 residues. CDR3: CASSAPPASYNEQFF. CDR3 DNA sequence: TGTGCCAGCAGCGCCCCTCCGGCCTCCTACAATGAGCAGTTCTTC. Together with reference TRBV9 and TRBJ2-1, the CDR3 gives the full variable domain: DSGVTQTPKHLITATGQRVTLRCSPRSGDLSVYWYQQSLDQGLQFLIQYYNGEERAKGNILERFSAQQFPDLHSELNLSSLELGDSALYFCASSAPPASYNEQFFGPGTRLTVL.

The chain uses TRBV27 and TRBJ2-1; 9 nucleotides align to TRBD2. Per the germline V gene, CDR1 is MNHEY and CDR2 is SMNVEV (reference sequence). The junction had 9 bases not matched to a gene; V was cut back by 5 bases and J by 7 bases. The CDR3 is 15 amino acids. The CDR3 DNA reads as TGTGCCAGCAGTACAAGGGGGACTAGCAGAAATGAGCAGTTCTTC. Translating it yields CASSTRGTSRNEQFF.

This clone was seen a few times. The chain recombines TRBV4-1 with TRBJ2-1; 8 bases agree with TRBD2. CDR1 is MGHRA, CDR2 YSYEKL, per germline. Unmatched junction bases numbered 7, after V lost 6 bases and J lost 6 bases. The CDR3 has 14 residues. For the CDR3, the DNA is TGCGCCAGCAGGCCAGCGGGAGCTGGCAATGAGCAGTTCTTC. Its translation: CASRPAGAGNEQFF.

V and J are TRBV4-2 and TRBJ1-4, with a possible D match to TRBD1 (6 bases). The CDR3 runs to 16 residues. V shed 2 bases and J shed 4 bases, with 14 bases lying between them. In germline, CDR1 is LGHNA, CDR2 YNFKEQ. The CDR3 DNA is TGTGCCAGCAGCCAAAATGCCGGACAGATTAATGAAAAACTGTTTTTT. It translates to CASSQNAGQINEKLFF.